The 5 T cell receptor beta chains listed next were all sequenced from one sample in a study of T cell changes during pregnancy in multiple sclerosis. The assay was immunoSEQ multiplex PCR, and TCRdb's table has in-frame clones only and misses some. The table includes more than 55,000 clones, 90% to 95% detected once. This specimen was peripheral blood, taken in the third trimester of pregnancy. The receptors here all came from a female donor with multiple sclerosis, enrolled in a pregnancy study.

The genes are TRBV6-5 and TRBJ2-2; TRBD1 agrees at 8 bases. Germline V gene data show CDR1 as MNHEY and CDR2 as SVGAGI. The V and J ends lost 10 bases and 6 bases, in that order; junction bases with no gene match: 10. CDR3 length equals 14 residues. CDR3 sequence (DNA): TGTGCCACCAGGGCCGCAGGGGGCTCCGGGGAGCTGTTTTTT. This gives the protein CATRAAGGSGELFF.

The chain is built from TRBV7-3 and TRBJ2-3; 7 bases line up with TRBD1. CDR1 is SGHTA, CDR2 FQGTGA, per germline. The trim removed 7 bases at V and 10 bases at J, leaving 17 bases unmatched. The CDR3 extends over 15 amino acids. The CDR3 spells CASNTIGTAQEAQYF. The CDR3 nucleotides read TGTGCCAGCAACACCATTGGGACAGCCCAAGAGGCGCAGTATTTT.

The genes are TRBV18 and TRBJ1-2; 7 bases fit TRBD1. Per the germline V gene, CDR1 is KGHSH and CDR2 is LQKENI. After removal of 3 bases from V and 6 bases from J, the junction contained 7 bases not matched to a gene. The CDR3 is 14 amino acids. CDR3 protein: CASSPTGPIDGYTF. CDR3 DNA sequence: TGTGCCAGCTCACCGACAGGGCCGATAGATGGCTACACCTTC.

The rearrangement uses TRBV6-6 and TRBJ2-1; 7 nucleotides align to TRBD2. V shed 7 bases and J 7 bases; nucleotides not matched to a gene: 10. The CDR3 runs to 14 residues. Germline CDR1 MNHNY, CDR2 SVGAGI (reference sequence). The CDR3 region is CASIPASGGNEQFF. In DNA form, the CDR3 reads TGTGCCAGCATCCCCGCTAGCGGAGGGAATGAGCAGTTCTTC.

This clone was seen more than once but under ten times. The chain links TRBV5-1 to TRBJ2-2; D call uncertain. The CDR3 loop spans 16 amino acids. Per the germline V gene, CDR1 is SGHRS and CDR2 is YFSETQ. The germline V and J ends were trimmed by 4 bases and 5 bases, with 18 bases remaining between them. The CDR3 coding sequence is TGCGCCAGCAGCCCCCGTATCCATCGGAGTACCGGGGAGCTGTTTTTT. As protein: CASSPRIHRSTGELFF.